What follows are 12 T cell receptor beta chains derived from one specimen sequenced in a study of T cells after yellow fever vaccination. MiXCR, run by TCRdb on the 5' RACE reads, gives a single entry per CDR3 protein. The table shows over 250,000 distinct CDR3 sequences, with around 4.9% occurring only once. The material sequenced was CD4+ T cells sorted from PBMCs, taken on the day of the yellow fever booster vaccination. These receptors came from a man between 18 and 35 years old who received the YFV17D yellow fever vaccine.

This clonotype has a handful of counts. The rearrangement links TRBV7-9 to TRBJ1-4; the match to TRBD1 covers 7 bases. V gave up 3 bases and J gave up 8 bases; unmatched junction bases: 6. The germline V gene has CDR1 SEHNR and CDR2 FQNEAQ (reference sequence). This CDR3 has 14 residues. CDR3 DNA sequence: TGTGCCAGCAGCTTTCAGGGGGTTGGGGAAAAACTGTTTTTT. Its translation is CASSFQGVGEKLFF.

This chain links TRBV20-1 with TRBJ2-1, with 7 bases identical to TRBD2. Germline V gene lookup returns CDR1 DFQATT and CDR2 SNEGSKA (reference sequence). The trim removed 0 bases at V and 9 bases at J, leaving 11 bases unmatched. The CDR3 sequence is 15 residues long. CDR3 bases: TGCAGTGCTAGAGATTGGCGAGGGACTACAGTTGAGCAGTTCTTC. Amino acids: CSARDWRGTTVEQFF.

This clonotype showed up just a few times. V gene TRBV19 combines with J gene TRBJ1-6, with 7 nucleotides matching TRBD1. The CDR3 has 17 residues. The V and J ends lost 1 base and 8 bases, in that order; junction bases with no gene match: 11. In germline, CDR1 is LNHDA, CDR2 SQIVND (reference sequence). CDR3 sequence reads: CASSIVPVDRDYSPLHF. The CDR3 DNA reads TGTGCCAGTAGTATAGTCCCGGTCGACAGGGATTATTCACCCCTCCACTTT.

In this sample, this clonotype turned up many times. The CDR3 loop reads CASSQGVGEAFF. CDR3 nucleotides: TGTGCCAGCAGCCAAGGAGTAGGGGAAGCTTTCTTT. The V call is TRBV3-1, the J call TRBJ1-1, with D hard to call. V shed 1 base and J shed 8 bases, with 8 bases lying between them. In germline, CDR1 is LGHDT, CDR2 YNNKEL (reference sequence). The CDR3 sequence is 12 residues long. Combining the CDR3 with reference TRBV3-1 and TRBJ1-1 gives the whole variable domain DTAVSQTPKYLVTQMGNDKSIKCEQNLGHDTMYWYKQDSKKFLKIMFSYNNKELIINETVPNRFSPKSPDKAHLNLHINSLELGDSAVYFCASSQGVGEAFFGQGTRLTVV.

This clonotype was observed at least ten times. This sequence joins TRBV7-2 and TRBJ2-2, with D maybe TRBD1 (6 bases). CDR1 is SGHTA and CDR2 is FQGNSA in the germline V gene. This CDR3 region has 14 residues. The V and J ends lost 2 bases and 7 bases respectively, with 11 bases between them. This chain's CDR3 is CASSLNGGGGELFF. In nucleotides, the CDR3 is TGTGCCAGCAGCTTAAATGGGGGCGGCGGGGAGCTGTTTTTT. The variable domain in full, with the rest retrieved from reference TRBV7-2 and TRBJ2-2, is GAGVSQSPSNKVTEKGKDVELRCDPISGHTALYWYRQSLGQGLEFLIYFQGNSAPDKSGLPSDRFSAERTGGSVSTLTIQRTQQEDSAVYLCASSLNGGGGELFFGEGSRLTVL.

The chain couples TRBV6-5 to TRBJ2-2; 7 nucleotides match TRBD1. This CDR3 region has 14 residues. Germline CDR1 is MNHEY and CDR2 is SVGAGI. V trimming: 6 bases; J trimming: 4 bases; junction bases outside the gene matches: 5. CDR3 DNA: TGTGCCAGCAGGAGACCAGGGGGCACCGGGGAGCTGTTTTTT. Translation gives CASRRPGGTGELFF.

This clonotype was recorded many times. The chain has TRBV29-1 and TRBJ2-5, with D perhaps given as TRBD1 or TRBD2 (5 bases each). The CDR3 is 12 amino acids. Germline CDR1 and CDR2: SQVTM and ANQGSEA. V lost 6 bases and J 3 bases, leaving 11 bases between the germline ends. The CDR3 nucleotides are TGCAGCGTCAGGGAGCCTGAAGAGACCCAGTACTTC. Residues: CSVREPEETQYF.

The rearrangement links TRBV5-4 to TRBJ2-7; D is ambiguous. Germline V gene data show CDR1 as SGHNT and CDR2 as YYREEE (reference sequence). The CDR3 totals 13 residues. Trimming removed 1 base from V and 3 bases from J, with 8 bases in between. The CDR3 loop is CASSLSTGYEQYV. In nucleotides, the CDR3 is TGTGCCAGCAGCTTGTCGACCGGCTACGAGCAGTACGTC.

This CDR3 is CASAFRDGNEQFF. The CDR3 nucleotides read TGTGCCAGCGCATTCCGGGACGGCAATGAGCAGTTCTTC. This sequence joins TRBV12-3 or TRBV12-4 and TRBJ2-1; D could derive from TRBD1 or TRBD2 (5 bases each). This CDR3 contains 13 residues. V was cut by 8 bases and J by 6 bases, with 14 bases left in between.

The V and J genes are TRBV4-1 and TRBJ1-4; 7 bases line up with TRBD1. Germline CDR1 and CDR2: MGHRA and YSYEKL. V dropped 1 base and J dropped 9; count of bases not matched to a gene: 8. This CDR3 has 15 residues. The CDR3 DNA reads TGCGCCAGCAGCCAAGGACAGGGCCCCCCCAAAAAACTGTTTTTT. This translates into CASSQGQGPPKKLFF.

This clonotype was seen a few times. This chain uses TRBV18 with TRBJ2-3; the match to TRBD2 covers 7 bases. V dropped 6 bases and J dropped 3; count of bases not matched to a gene: 6. The germline gives CDR1 KGHSH, CDR2 LQKENI. The CDR3 is 14 amino acids. The CDR3 reads CASSLSGATDTQYF. For the CDR3, the DNA is TGTGCCAGCTCTCTCAGCGGGGCGACAGATACGCAGTATTTT. Together with reference TRBV18 and TRBJ2-3, the CDR3 gives the full variable domain: NAGVMQNPRHLVRRRGQEARLRCSPMKGHSHVYWYRQLPEEGLKFMVYLQKENIIDESGMPKERFSAEFPKEGPSILRIQQVVRGDSAAYFCASSLSGATDTQYFGPGTRLTVL.

CDR3 nucleotide sequence: TGCGCCAGCAGCCAAGAAAGCTCAGTTGAGCGGGGGAGAGCAGATACGCAGTATTTT. This codes for CASSQESSVERGRADTQYF. The V call is TRBV4-1, the J call TRBJ2-3; 8 bases fit TRBD2. This CDR3 comprises 19 residues. V was pared by 0 bases and J by 4 bases, with 15 bases of the junction left unmatched. Germline CDR1 is MGHRA and CDR2 is YSYEKL.